This T cell receptor (beta chain) came from a study of human T cells and chemical hapten exposure. Study overall: A 2 cm by 2 cm inner upper arm patch received 2% DPC for sensitization. Patches with 0.01% DPC went on the upper back, and the tests were read at 6 days.

There are 13 residues in the CDR3. V was cut by 4 bases and J by 5 bases, with 9 bases left in between. The germline V gene encodes CDR1 SGHVS and CDR2 FNYEAQ. Indicated time point: pre-sensitization, week 0. Treatment given: therapeutic diphenylcyclopropenone sensitization with weekly scalp DPC. This clonotype was recorded at least ten times. TCRdb re-called the RACE reads with MiXCR, one entry per CDR3 protein. This sample has approximately 77,000 distinct CDR3 sequences, with 12% to 15% found just once. The origin of this receptor is a woman between 45 and 60 years old with alopecia areata. Some clones in this sample may be carry-over from other donors' samples. This rearrangement joins TRBV7-6 to TRBJ2-1, with a weak D call TRBD1 (5 bases). This sample comprised whole blood, obtained in connection with sensitization to the hapten diphenylcyclopropenone (DPC). CDR3 coding DNA: TGTGCCAGCAGCTCCAGGGTTGACAATGAGCAGTTCTTC. Residues: CASSSRVDNEQFF.